Listed below are T cell receptor beta chains from one sample, sequenced in a study of T-cell reconstitution after alpha-beta-depleted transplantation in children. MiXCR, run by TCRdb on the PCR reads, gives a single entry per CDR3 protein. This table has about 160,000 distinct CDR3 sequences, around 10% appearing once. The sample was PBMCs, taken before TCRalphabeta/CD19-depleted stem cell transplant. All receptors come from a boy younger than 10 with acute myeloid leukemia, due to receive a stem cell transplant. The CDR3 runs from the conserved cysteine through the conserved F or W. D genes are given only for firm matches. Part of the rows lack a size; the others show once, few, many or a class for expanded clones.

size	J	D	V	DNA	CDR3
many	TRBJ1-1	.	TRBV7-9	TGTGCCAGCAGCTTAGTCGGAGACACTGAAGCTTTCTTT	CASSLVGDTEAFF
many	TRBJ2-5	.	TRBV5-1	TGCGCCAGCAGCCTCCATTTGGGGGAGACCCAGTACTTC	CASSLHLGETQYF
.	TRBJ2-5	TRBD1	TRBV7-8	TGTGCCAGCAGCCGGGACAGCCGAAAAGAGACCCAGTACTTC	CASSRDSRKETQYF
many	TRBJ1-5	TRBD1	TRBV27	TGTGCCAGCAGTCCCACAGGGGTATTACAGCCCCAGCATTTT	CASSPTGVLQPQHF
many	TRBJ1-6	.	TRBV10-1	TGCGCCTCCCGGGACCAGAATTCACCCCTCCACTTT	CASRDQNSPLHF
many	TRBJ2-7	TRBD1	TRBV6-5	TGTGCCAGCAGTATGGGACAGATACTACCCTACGAGCAGTACTTC	CASSMGQILPYEQYF
many	TRBJ2-6	.	TRBV14	TGTGCCAGCAGCCAAAATGGGGCAGCTATTTCTGGGGCCAACGTCCTGACTTTC	CASSQNGAAISGANVLTF
many	TRBJ2-2	.	TRBV6-5	TGTGCCAGCACCACTCGGGGCGGGGAGCTGTTGTTT	CASTTRGGELLF
many	TRBJ2-3	TRBD2	TRBV20-1	TGCAGTGCTTCATTGACTAGCGGGCAATCAGATACGCAGTATTTT	CSASLTSGQSDTQYF
many	TRBJ1-1	.	TRBV7-9	TGTGCCAGCAGCAACCGGGACTGGAACACTGAAGCTTTCTTT	CASSNRDWNTEAFF
many	TRBJ2-7	TRBD2	TRBV4-2	TGTGCCAGCAGCCGGCGACTAGCGGGAGAAAGGGGAAGAGTTGTTTACGAGCAGTACTTC	CASSRRLAGERGRVVYEQYF
many	TRBJ2-7	TRBD2	TRBV3-1	TGTGCCAGCAGCCGAAACTCCCCGACTAGCAGCTACGAGCAGTACTTC	CASSRNSPTSSYEQYF
many	TRBJ1-2	TRBD1	TRBV20-1	TGCAGTGCTAGAGATAGGGCGACAGGGCAAGGCTACACCTTC	CSARDRATGQGYTF
many	TRBJ2-2	.	TRBV10-3	TGTGCCATCAGTCCAGGGCTTGGAGACACCGGGGAGCTGTTTTTT	CAISPGLGDTGELFF
many	TRBJ2-2	.	TRBV5-1	TGCGCCAGCAAGAGGGTAGCGGAGCACACCGGGGAGCTGTTTTTT	CASKRVAEHTGELFF
many	TRBJ1-5	.	TRBV21-1	TGTGCCAGCAGCAAGCCTACCATCCGGGGCCATAGCAATCAGCCCCAGCATTTT	CASSKPTIRGHSNQPQHF
.	TRBJ1-5	.	TRBV6-2/TRBV6-3	TGTGCCAGCAGTCGGCTAAATCAGCCCCAGCATTTT	CASSRLNQPQHF
many	TRBJ1-2	TRBD1	TRBV7-9	TGTGCCAGCAGTCGTCAGGGGGGGGCAAACTATGGCTACACCTTC	CASSRQGGANYGYTF
many	TRBJ2-6	.	TRBV18	TGTGCCAGCTCACCACCGGAAGGGGGATTTTCTGGGGCCAACGTCCTGACTTTC	CASSPPEGGFSGANVLTF
many	TRBJ2-5	TRBD2	TRBV7-8	TGTGCCAGCAGCTTTCCGCCGGGACTATCACAAGAGACCCAGTACTTC	CASSFPPGLSQETQYF
many	TRBJ1-2	.	TRBV25-1	TGTGCCAGCAGTGATTTGCCGGGGGGGTATGGCTACACCTTC	CASSDLPGGYGYTF
few	TRBJ2-2	.	TRBV2	TGTGCCAGCAGGACAGTGAACACCGGGGAGCTGTTTTTT	CASRTVNTGELFF
many	TRBJ2-2	TRBD2	TRBV29-1	TGCAGCGTTTCGAGGACTAGCCGAATCGGGGAGCTGTTTTTT	CSVSRTSRIGELFF
many	TRBJ1-2	.	TRBV29-1	TGCAGCGTGGGCGAGGGGTCTAACTATGGCTACACCTTC	CSVGEGSNYGYTF
many	TRBJ1-4	TRBD1	TRBV20-1	TGCAGTTATTACAGGGGTGAAAAACTGTTTTTT	CSYYRGEKLFF
.	TRBJ2-1	.	TRBV11-1	TGTGCCAGCAGTCCGGGGTTTTTAAAGCAGTTCTTC	CASSPGFLKQFF
.	TRBJ1-6	.	TRBV12-3/TRBV12-4	TGTGCCAGCAGTCTAATTCCAGGAGCGCCCCTCCACTTT	CASSLIPGAPLHF
many	TRBJ1-1	.	TRBV3-1	TGTGCCAGCAGCCAATGGCCTAAGGGTGGTTTCAGGAACACTGAAGCTTTCTTT	CASSQWPKGGFRNTEAFF
many	TRBJ2-2	TRBD2	TRBV20-1	TGCAGTGCTCCAAGGACTAGCGGGGGGAACACCGGGGAGCTGTTTTTT	CSAPRTSGGNTGELFF
many	TRBJ2-1	TRBD1	TRBV9	TGTGCCAGCACCCGGACAGGGAAGAATGAGCAGTTCTTC	CASTRTGKNEQFF